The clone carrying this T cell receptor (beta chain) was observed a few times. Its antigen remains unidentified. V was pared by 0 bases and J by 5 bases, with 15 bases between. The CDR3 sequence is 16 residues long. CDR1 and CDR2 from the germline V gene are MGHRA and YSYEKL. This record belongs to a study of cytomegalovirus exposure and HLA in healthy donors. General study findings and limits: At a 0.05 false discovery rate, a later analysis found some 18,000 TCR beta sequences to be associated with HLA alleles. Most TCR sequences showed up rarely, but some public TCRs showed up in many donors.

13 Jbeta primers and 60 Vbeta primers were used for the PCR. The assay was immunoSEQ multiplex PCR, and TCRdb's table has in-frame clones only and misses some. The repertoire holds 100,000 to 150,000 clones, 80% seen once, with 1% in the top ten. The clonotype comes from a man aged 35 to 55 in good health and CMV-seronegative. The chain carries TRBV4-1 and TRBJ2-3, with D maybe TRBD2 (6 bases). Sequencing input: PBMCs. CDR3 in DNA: TGCGCCAGCAGCCAAGAACACCCTGTCGGGGGAGATACGCAGTATTTT. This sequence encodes CASSQEHPVGGDTQYF.